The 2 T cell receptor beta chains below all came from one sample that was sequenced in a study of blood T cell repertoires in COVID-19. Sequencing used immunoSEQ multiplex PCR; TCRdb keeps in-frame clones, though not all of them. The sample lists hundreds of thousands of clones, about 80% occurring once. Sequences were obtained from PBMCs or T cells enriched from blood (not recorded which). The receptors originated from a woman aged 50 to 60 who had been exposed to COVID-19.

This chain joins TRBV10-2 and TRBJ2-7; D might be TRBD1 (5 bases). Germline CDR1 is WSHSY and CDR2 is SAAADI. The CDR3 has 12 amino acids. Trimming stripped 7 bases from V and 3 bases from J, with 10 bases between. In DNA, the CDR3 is TGCGCCAGCACCGACAGAGACTACGAGCAGTACTTC. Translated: CASTDRDYEQYF.

CDR3: CATGPSRNAGTQYF. The CDR3 DNA follows: TGTGCCACCGGGCCCTCTAGGAATGCGGGGACCCAGTACTTC. The V call is TRBV24-1, the J call TRBJ2-5; D is possibly TRBD2 (5 bases). This CDR3 region has 14 residues. Germline values: CDR1 KGHDR, CDR2 SFDVKD. V lost 9 bases and J 7 bases, leaving 20 bases between the germline ends.